The clone carrying this T cell receptor beta chain came up a few times. In TCRdb, the RT-PCR reads were re-called with MiXCR into one record per CDR3 protein. This sample has more than 550,000 distinct CDR3 sequences; 14% occur once, and the top ten carry about 3.6%. V dropped 3 bases and J dropped 7 bases, with 10 bases sitting between them. The germline V gene has CDR1 SGHAT and CDR2 FQNNGV. This CDR3 region has 13 residues. The chain employs TRBV11-2 and TRBJ1-5; no firm D call. This TCR was recovered from a female donor in good health, serving as a healthy control. Input material: memory CD4+ T cells from blood. This chain's CDR3 is CASSFRDLQPQHF. DNA of the CDR3: TGTGCCAGCAGCTTTCGGGATTTGCAGCCCCAGCATTTT.